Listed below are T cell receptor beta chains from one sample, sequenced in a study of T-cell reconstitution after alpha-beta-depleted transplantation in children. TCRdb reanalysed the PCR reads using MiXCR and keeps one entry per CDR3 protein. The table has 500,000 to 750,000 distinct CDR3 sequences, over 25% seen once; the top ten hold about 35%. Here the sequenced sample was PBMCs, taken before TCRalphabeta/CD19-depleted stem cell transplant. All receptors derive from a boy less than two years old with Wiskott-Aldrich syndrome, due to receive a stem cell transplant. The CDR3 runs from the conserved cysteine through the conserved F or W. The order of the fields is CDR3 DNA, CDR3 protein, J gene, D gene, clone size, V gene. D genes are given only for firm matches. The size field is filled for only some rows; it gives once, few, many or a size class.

cdr3_nt: TGTGCCAGCAGCGTTGGTCTGCCCCCCGGGACGCAGTATTTT
cdr3_aa: CASSVGLPPGTQYF
j_call: TRBJ2-3
d_call: NA
clone_size: few
v_call: TRBV5-6

cdr3_nt: TGTGCCAGTCTAACGGCCCTAGCGATGAATGAGCAGTTCTTC
cdr3_aa: CASLTALAMNEQFF
j_call: TRBJ2-1
d_call: NA
clone_size: NA
v_call: TRBV6-1

cdr3_nt: TGCAGCAATAGCGTAGGAAAGTCCTACGAGCAGTACTTC
cdr3_aa: CSNSVGKSYEQYF
j_call: TRBJ2-7
d_call: NA
clone_size: NA
v_call: TRBV20-1

cdr3_nt: TGTGCCAGCAGTTCACTAGCGGTAGAGACCCAGTACTTC
cdr3_aa: CASSSLAVETQYF
j_call: TRBJ2-5
d_call: TRBD2
clone_size: few
v_call: TRBV12-3/TRBV12-4

cdr3_nt: TGTGCCAGCAGTGACCGGAGAAATGAGCAGTTCTTC
cdr3_aa: CASSDRRNEQFF
j_call: TRBJ2-1
d_call: NA
clone_size: NA
v_call: TRBV25-1

cdr3_nt: TGCAGTGCTAGAGATCCTCGGGACAGCTGGAACTATGGCTACACCTTC
cdr3_aa: CSARDPRDSWNYGYTF
j_call: TRBJ1-2
d_call: TRBD1
clone_size: NA
v_call: TRBV20-1

cdr3_nt: TGTGCCAGCAGTTTATCGCCGGGAGGCGTCGGAAACACCATATATTTT
cdr3_aa: CASSLSPGGVGNTIYF
j_call: TRBJ1-3
d_call: NA
clone_size: NA
v_call: TRBV27

cdr3_nt: TGCAGTGCTAGAGTCCAGGCTACTGGGACCTCCTACAATGAGCAGTTCTTC
cdr3_aa: CSARVQATGTSYNEQFF
j_call: TRBJ2-1
d_call: NA
clone_size: NA
v_call: TRBV20-1

cdr3_nt: TGCAGTGCTAGAGATCTCCTAGCGGGAGGGGACGAGCAGTACTTC
cdr3_aa: CSARDLLAGGDEQYF
j_call: TRBJ2-7
d_call: TRBD2
clone_size: NA
v_call: TRBV20-1

cdr3_nt: TGTGCCAGCAGTTTCATCCCAACCCCTGGTGAAGATACGCAGTATTTT
cdr3_aa: CASSFIPTPGEDTQYF
j_call: TRBJ2-3
d_call: NA
clone_size: NA
v_call: TRBV27

cdr3_nt: TGTGCCATCAGTTCCTCAAGGGGACTCAGTGAAGCTTTCTTT
cdr3_aa: CAISSSRGLSEAFF
j_call: TRBJ1-1
d_call: NA
clone_size: NA
v_call: TRBV10-3

cdr3_nt: TGTGCCAGCAGTTCCACAGTCCGTTATAGCAATCAGCCCCAGCATTTT
cdr3_aa: CASSSTVRYSNQPQHF
j_call: TRBJ1-5
d_call: NA
clone_size: NA
v_call: TRBV28

cdr3_nt: TGTGCCAGCAGTTGGGGGACAGGGGGGTACGAGCAGTACTTC
cdr3_aa: CASSWGTGGYEQYF
j_call: TRBJ2-7
d_call: TRBD1
clone_size: NA
v_call: TRBV12-3/TRBV12-4

cdr3_nt: TGTGCCACCAGCAGCCGCCGTTGGGATCCCGGGGACAATGAGCAGTTCTTC
cdr3_aa: CATSSRRWDPGDNEQFF
j_call: TRBJ2-1
d_call: NA
clone_size: few
v_call: TRBV15

cdr3_nt: TGTGCCAGCAGCAACGTAGAGACCCAGTACTTC
cdr3_aa: CASSNVETQYF
j_call: TRBJ2-5
d_call: NA
clone_size: NA
v_call: TRBV7-2

cdr3_nt: TGTGCCAGCAGTTTGCGGACAGGATACGAGCAGTACTTC
cdr3_aa: CASSLRTGYEQYF
j_call: TRBJ2-7
d_call: TRBD1
clone_size: NA
v_call: TRBV5-1

cdr3_nt: TGCAGTGCTACCCGAAATGAGCAGTTCTTC
cdr3_aa: CSATRNEQFF
j_call: TRBJ2-1
d_call: NA
clone_size: NA
v_call: TRBV20-1

cdr3_nt: TGTGCCAGCAGTTTCACGTCCTCACTAGCGTTCGGGGAGCTGTTTTTT
cdr3_aa: CASSFTSSLAFGELFF
j_call: TRBJ2-2
d_call: TRBD2
clone_size: NA
v_call: TRBV27

cdr3_nt: TGTGCCAGCAGTGAATTTAACAGGGCGGATCAAGAGACCCAGTACTTC
cdr3_aa: CASSEFNRADQETQYF
j_call: TRBJ2-5
d_call: NA
clone_size: few
v_call: TRBV2

cdr3_nt: TGCAGTGCCCTCGCTCAGGTGAACACTGAAGCTTTCTTT
cdr3_aa: CSALAQVNTEAFF
j_call: TRBJ1-1
d_call: NA
clone_size: few
v_call: TRBV20-1

cdr3_nt: TGTGCCAGCAGCTTAATAAAGCTCCCGAACAATGAGCAGTTCTTC
cdr3_aa: CASSLIKLPNNEQFF
j_call: TRBJ2-1
d_call: NA
clone_size: NA
v_call: TRBV7-3

cdr3_nt: TGTGCCACTACTCCCGGGACTAAGGGCTATGGCTACACCTTC
cdr3_aa: CATTPGTKGYGYTF
j_call: TRBJ1-2
d_call: NA
clone_size: NA
v_call: TRBV10-3

cdr3_nt: TGCAGTGCTAGAGCATTGACGGGGGCTTTTTTTAATGAGCAGTTCTTC
cdr3_aa: CSARALTGAFFNEQFF
j_call: TRBJ2-1
d_call: NA
clone_size: NA
v_call: TRBV20-1

cdr3_nt: TGCGCCAGCAGCCAGCGGGAGGGAGAGACCCAGTACTTC
cdr3_aa: CASSQREGETQYF
j_call: TRBJ2-5
d_call: TRBD2
clone_size: few
v_call: TRBV5-1

cdr3_nt: TGCAGCGTTGGGCAGTTGAACACCGGGGAGCTGTTTTTT
cdr3_aa: CSVGQLNTGELFF
j_call: TRBJ2-2
d_call: NA
clone_size: few
v_call: TRBV29-1

cdr3_nt: TGTGCCAGCAGCAACGAGGGCAGGGTCTACGAGCAGTACTTC
cdr3_aa: CASSNEGRVYEQYF
j_call: TRBJ2-7
d_call: NA
clone_size: few
v_call: TRBV5-4

cdr3_nt: TGCAGCGTTGAAGAAGTGACAGATACGCAGTATTTT
cdr3_aa: CSVEEVTDTQYF
j_call: TRBJ2-3
d_call: NA
clone_size: NA
v_call: TRBV29-1

cdr3_nt: TGCAGTGCTAGAGAACTTAGGGCCGCGTACTCCTACGAGCAGTACTTC
cdr3_aa: CSARELRAAYSYEQYF
j_call: TRBJ2-7
d_call: NA
clone_size: NA
v_call: TRBV20-1

cdr3_nt: TGTGCCAGCAGTTACTCACGAACTGAGCAGTTCTTC
cdr3_aa: CASSYSRTEQFF
j_call: TRBJ2-1
d_call: NA
clone_size: NA
v_call: TRBV6-2/TRBV6-3

cdr3_nt: TGTGCCAGCAGCTTAACTATGTGGGCCACCGGCAAGAGGAACACTGAAGCTTTCTTT
cdr3_aa: CASSLTMWATGKRNTEAFF
j_call: TRBJ1-1
d_call: NA
clone_size: NA
v_call: TRBV11-2

cdr3_nt: TGTGCCAGCAGCTTAGAGCCGGGAGCCGGGGAGCTGTTTTTT
cdr3_aa: CASSLEPGAGELFF
j_call: TRBJ2-2
d_call: NA
clone_size: few
v_call: TRBV11-2

cdr3_nt: TGCGCCAGCACAGAGCCGGGAGGGAGCACAGATACGCAGTATTTT
cdr3_aa: CASTEPGGSTDTQYF
j_call: TRBJ2-3
d_call: TRBD2
clone_size: few
v_call: TRBV5-1

cdr3_nt: TGTGCCAGCCGCCTCTGGGGCAGGGTCGGGGCAGATACGCAGTATTTT
cdr3_aa: CASRLWGRVGADTQYF
j_call: TRBJ2-3
d_call: NA
clone_size: NA
v_call: TRBV27

cdr3_nt: TGTGCCAGCAGTTCGAACCTTGGGAGTTCAGAGACCCAGTACTTC
cdr3_aa: CASSSNLGSSETQYF
j_call: TRBJ2-5
d_call: NA
clone_size: NA
v_call: TRBV12-3/TRBV12-4

cdr3_nt: TGTGCCAGCAGCGACAGGGCTGGAAACACCATATATTTT
cdr3_aa: CASSDRAGNTIYF
j_call: TRBJ1-3
d_call: TRBD1
clone_size: NA
v_call: TRBV12-3/TRBV12-4

cdr3_nt: TGTGCCAGCAGTTTGTTTAAAACAGGGGGTTCCTACAATGAGCAGTTCTTC
cdr3_aa: CASSLFKTGGSYNEQFF
j_call: TRBJ2-1
d_call: TRBD1
clone_size: NA
v_call: TRBV27

cdr3_nt: TGCAGCGTTGAGGGTCGACCCTTTTACAATGAGCAGTTCTTC
cdr3_aa: CSVEGRPFYNEQFF
j_call: TRBJ2-1
d_call: NA
clone_size: few
v_call: TRBV29-1

cdr3_nt: TGTGCCAGCAGCTTACAGGTGGGGTACGAGCAGTACTTC
cdr3_aa: CASSLQVGYEQYF
j_call: TRBJ2-7
d_call: NA
clone_size: few
v_call: TRBV7-2

cdr3_nt: TGCGCCAGCAGCCCATCTACGGGAGCCAAAAACATTCAGTACTTC
cdr3_aa: CASSPSTGAKNIQYF
j_call: TRBJ2-4
d_call: NA
clone_size: NA
v_call: TRBV5-1

cdr3_nt: TGCAGTGCTAGAGAATGGGGCAGGGAAACAGATACGCAGTATTTT
cdr3_aa: CSAREWGRETDTQYF
j_call: TRBJ2-3
d_call: NA
clone_size: NA
v_call: TRBV20-1

cdr3_nt: TGTGCCAGCAGCCCCCCGGGACTAGCTTTCTACAATGAGCAGTTCTTC
cdr3_aa: CASSPPGLAFYNEQFF
j_call: TRBJ2-1
d_call: TRBD2
clone_size: NA
v_call: TRBV7-9

cdr3_nt: TGTGCCAGCAGTAACGGGACTAGCGGGAGTGTGGGCAATGACCAGTTCTTC
cdr3_aa: CASSNGTSGSVGNDQFF
j_call: TRBJ2-1
d_call: TRBD2
clone_size: NA
v_call: TRBV6-5

cdr3_nt: TGCGCCAGCAGCCAACGCCCTGGATCCCTCCACGAGCAGTACTTC
cdr3_aa: CASSQRPGSLHEQYF
j_call: TRBJ2-7
d_call: NA
clone_size: few
v_call: TRBV4-1

cdr3_nt: TGTGCCAGCAGGTCAACTAAGGCTGGGTTGGTTACGATAAGCACAGATACGCAGTATTTT
cdr3_aa: CASRSTKAGLVTISTDTQYF
j_call: TRBJ2-3
d_call: NA
clone_size: few
v_call: TRBV12-3/TRBV12-4